This TCR beta chain was sequenced during a study of response to subunit inactivated influenza vaccine. Study outcomes and limitations: Authors suggested each seasonal flu vaccination may recruit only limited numbers of new T cells.

TCRdb recomputed calls from the RT-PCR reads with MiXCR, one row per CDR3 protein. Of approximately 490,000 distinct CDR3 sequences in the sample, less than 7.5% were seen once. Trimming left V 2 bases short and J 4 bases short, with 11 bases between. From germline, CDR1 is MNHEY and CDR2 SVGEGT. The CDR3 has 14 residues. This clonotype showed up many times. Antigen specificity is unknown. The sequenced sample was PBMCs from blood, obtained around 25 months after vaccination. The receptor comes from a man aged 45 to 70 who received an inactivated influenza vaccine. This chain links TRBV6-2 or TRBV6-3 with TRBJ1-2; a possible D gene is TRBD1 (5 bases). The CDR3 loop is CASSYGQGAYGYTF. The DNA for the CDR3 is TGTGCCAGCAGTTACGGGCAGGGTGCCTATGGCTACACCTTC.